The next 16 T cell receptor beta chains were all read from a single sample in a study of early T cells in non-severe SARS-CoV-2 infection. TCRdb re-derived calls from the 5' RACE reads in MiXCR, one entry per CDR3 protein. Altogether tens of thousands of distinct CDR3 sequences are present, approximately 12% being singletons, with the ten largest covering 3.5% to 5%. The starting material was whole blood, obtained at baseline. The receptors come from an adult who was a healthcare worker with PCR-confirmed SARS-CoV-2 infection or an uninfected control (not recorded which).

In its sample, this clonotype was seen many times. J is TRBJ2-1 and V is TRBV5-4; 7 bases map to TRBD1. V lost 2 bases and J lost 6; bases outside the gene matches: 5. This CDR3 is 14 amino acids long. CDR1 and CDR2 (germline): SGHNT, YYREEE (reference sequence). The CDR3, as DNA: TGTGCCAGCAGCTTCTGGGGACAGATCAATGAGCAGTTCTTC. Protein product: CASSFWGQINEQFF.

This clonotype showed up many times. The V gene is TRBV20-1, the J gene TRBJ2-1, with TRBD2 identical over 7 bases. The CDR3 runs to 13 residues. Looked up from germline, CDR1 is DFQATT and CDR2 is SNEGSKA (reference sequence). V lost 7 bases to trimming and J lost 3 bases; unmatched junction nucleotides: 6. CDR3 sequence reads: CSVAGRDYNEQFF. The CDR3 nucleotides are TGCAGTGTAGCGGGTAGGGACTACAATGAGCAGTTCTTC.

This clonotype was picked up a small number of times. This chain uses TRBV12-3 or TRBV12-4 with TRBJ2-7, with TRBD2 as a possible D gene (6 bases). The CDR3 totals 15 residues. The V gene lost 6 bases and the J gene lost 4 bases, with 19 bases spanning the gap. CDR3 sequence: CASSQRSEGPYEQYF. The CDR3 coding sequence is TGTGCCAGCAGCCAAAGATCGGAGGGACCTTACGAGCAGTACTTC.

In DNA form, the CDR3 reads TGTGCCACAAGGGGGACCGGGCACGAGCAGTACTTC. It yields the protein CATRGTGHEQYF. V gene TRBV24-1 combines with J gene TRBJ2-7; maybe TRBD1 (6 bases). The V and J ends lost 10 bases and 5 bases respectively, with 14 bases between them. Germline V gene data show CDR1 as KGHDR and CDR2 as SFDVKD. The CDR3 has 12 residues.

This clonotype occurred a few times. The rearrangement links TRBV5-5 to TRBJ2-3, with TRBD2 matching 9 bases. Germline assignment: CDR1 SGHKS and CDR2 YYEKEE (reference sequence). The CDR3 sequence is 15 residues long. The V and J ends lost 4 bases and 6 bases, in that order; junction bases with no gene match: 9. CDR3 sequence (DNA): TGTGCCAGCAGCCCCGGGAGCGGGAGGCCCGATACGCAGTATTTT. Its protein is CASSPGSGRPDTQYF.

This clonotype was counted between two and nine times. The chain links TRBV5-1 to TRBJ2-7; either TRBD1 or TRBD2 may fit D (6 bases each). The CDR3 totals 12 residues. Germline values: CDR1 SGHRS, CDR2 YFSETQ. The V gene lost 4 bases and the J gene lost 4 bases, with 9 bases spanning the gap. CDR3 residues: CASSGGGYEQYF. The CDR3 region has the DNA TGCGCCAGCAGCGGAGGGGGTTACGAGCAGTACTTC.

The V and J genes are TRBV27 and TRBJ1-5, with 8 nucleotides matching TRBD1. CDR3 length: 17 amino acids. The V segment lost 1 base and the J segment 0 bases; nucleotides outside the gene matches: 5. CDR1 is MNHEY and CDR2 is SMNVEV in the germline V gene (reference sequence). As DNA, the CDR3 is TGTGCCAGCAGTTTATGGTCGACAGGGGATAGCAATCAGCCCCAGCATTTT. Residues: CASSLWSTGDSNQPQHF.

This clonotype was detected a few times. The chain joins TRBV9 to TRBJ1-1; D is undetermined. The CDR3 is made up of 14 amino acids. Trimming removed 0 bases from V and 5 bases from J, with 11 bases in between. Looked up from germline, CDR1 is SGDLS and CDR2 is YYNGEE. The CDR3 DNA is TGTGCCAGCAGCGTAGCGGGTGAGGCGACTGAAGCTTTCTTT. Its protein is CASSVAGEATEAFF.

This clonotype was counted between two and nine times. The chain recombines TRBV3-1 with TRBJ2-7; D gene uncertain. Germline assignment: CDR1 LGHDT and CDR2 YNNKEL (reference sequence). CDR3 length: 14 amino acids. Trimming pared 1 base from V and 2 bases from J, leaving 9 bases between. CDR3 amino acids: CASSQGAITYEQYF. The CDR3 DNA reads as TGTGCCAGCAGCCAAGGGGCTATAACCTACGAGCAGTACTTC.

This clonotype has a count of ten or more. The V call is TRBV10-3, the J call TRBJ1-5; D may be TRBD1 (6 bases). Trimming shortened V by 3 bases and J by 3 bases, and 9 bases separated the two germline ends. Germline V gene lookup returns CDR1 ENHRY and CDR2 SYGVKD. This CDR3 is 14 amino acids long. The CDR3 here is CAISEQGYNQPQHF. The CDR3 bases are TGTGCCATCAGTGAACAGGGATACAATCAGCCCCAGCATTTT.

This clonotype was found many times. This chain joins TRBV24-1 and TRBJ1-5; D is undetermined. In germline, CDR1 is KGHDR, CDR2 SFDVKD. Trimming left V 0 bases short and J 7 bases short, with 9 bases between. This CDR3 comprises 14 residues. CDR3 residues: CATSDLSGTQPQHF. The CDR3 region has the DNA TGTGCCACCAGTGATTTGTCAGGCACGCAGCCCCAGCATTTT.

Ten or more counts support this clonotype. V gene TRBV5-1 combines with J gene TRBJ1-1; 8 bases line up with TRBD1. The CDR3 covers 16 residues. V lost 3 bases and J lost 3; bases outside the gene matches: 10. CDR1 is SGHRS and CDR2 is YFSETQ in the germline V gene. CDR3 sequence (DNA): TGCGCCAGCAGCTACGGCCGGACAGGGTTGTACACTGAAGCTTTCTTT. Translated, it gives CASSYGRTGLYTEAFF.

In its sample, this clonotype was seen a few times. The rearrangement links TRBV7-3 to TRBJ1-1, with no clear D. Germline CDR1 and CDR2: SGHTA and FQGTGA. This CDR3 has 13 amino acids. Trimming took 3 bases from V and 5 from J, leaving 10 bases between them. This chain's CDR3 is CASSFLSRTEAFF. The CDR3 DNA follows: TGTGCCAGCAGCTTCCTATCCAGGACTGAAGCTTTCTTT.

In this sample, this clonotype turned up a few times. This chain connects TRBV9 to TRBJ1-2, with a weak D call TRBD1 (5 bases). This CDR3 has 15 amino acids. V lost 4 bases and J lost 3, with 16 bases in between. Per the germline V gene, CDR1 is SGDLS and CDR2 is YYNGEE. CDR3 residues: CASSPPMGPHYGYTF. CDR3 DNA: TGTGCCAGCAGCCCTCCCATGGGGCCCCACTATGGCTACACCTTC.

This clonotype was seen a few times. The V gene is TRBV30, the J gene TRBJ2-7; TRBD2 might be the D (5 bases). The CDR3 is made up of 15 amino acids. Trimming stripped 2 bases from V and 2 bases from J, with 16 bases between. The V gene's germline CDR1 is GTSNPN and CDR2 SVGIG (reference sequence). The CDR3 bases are TGTGCCTGGAGTAAGGAGGAGGTGTTGGCCTACGAGCAGTACTTC. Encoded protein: CAWSKEEVLAYEQYF. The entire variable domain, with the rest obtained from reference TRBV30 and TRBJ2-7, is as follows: SQTIHQWPATLVQPVGSPLSLECTVEGTSNPNLYWYRQAAGRGLQLLFYSVGIGQISSEVPQNLSASRPQDRQFILSSKKLLLSDSGFYLCAWSKEEVLAYEQYFGPGTRLTVT.

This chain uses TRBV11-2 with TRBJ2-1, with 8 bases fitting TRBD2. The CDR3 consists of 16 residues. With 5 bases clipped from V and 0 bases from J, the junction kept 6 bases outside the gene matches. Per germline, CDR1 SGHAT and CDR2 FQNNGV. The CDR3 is CASSLQGTSSYNEQFF. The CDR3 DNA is TGTGCCAGCAGCCTCCAAGGGACTAGCTCCTACAATGAGCAGTTCTTC. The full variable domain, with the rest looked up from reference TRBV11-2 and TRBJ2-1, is EAGVAQSPRYKIIEKRQSVAFWCNPISGHATLYWYQQILGQGPKLLIQFQNNGVVDDSQLPKDRFSAERLKGVDSTLKIQPAKLEDSAVYLCASSLQGTSSYNEQFFGPGTRLTVL.